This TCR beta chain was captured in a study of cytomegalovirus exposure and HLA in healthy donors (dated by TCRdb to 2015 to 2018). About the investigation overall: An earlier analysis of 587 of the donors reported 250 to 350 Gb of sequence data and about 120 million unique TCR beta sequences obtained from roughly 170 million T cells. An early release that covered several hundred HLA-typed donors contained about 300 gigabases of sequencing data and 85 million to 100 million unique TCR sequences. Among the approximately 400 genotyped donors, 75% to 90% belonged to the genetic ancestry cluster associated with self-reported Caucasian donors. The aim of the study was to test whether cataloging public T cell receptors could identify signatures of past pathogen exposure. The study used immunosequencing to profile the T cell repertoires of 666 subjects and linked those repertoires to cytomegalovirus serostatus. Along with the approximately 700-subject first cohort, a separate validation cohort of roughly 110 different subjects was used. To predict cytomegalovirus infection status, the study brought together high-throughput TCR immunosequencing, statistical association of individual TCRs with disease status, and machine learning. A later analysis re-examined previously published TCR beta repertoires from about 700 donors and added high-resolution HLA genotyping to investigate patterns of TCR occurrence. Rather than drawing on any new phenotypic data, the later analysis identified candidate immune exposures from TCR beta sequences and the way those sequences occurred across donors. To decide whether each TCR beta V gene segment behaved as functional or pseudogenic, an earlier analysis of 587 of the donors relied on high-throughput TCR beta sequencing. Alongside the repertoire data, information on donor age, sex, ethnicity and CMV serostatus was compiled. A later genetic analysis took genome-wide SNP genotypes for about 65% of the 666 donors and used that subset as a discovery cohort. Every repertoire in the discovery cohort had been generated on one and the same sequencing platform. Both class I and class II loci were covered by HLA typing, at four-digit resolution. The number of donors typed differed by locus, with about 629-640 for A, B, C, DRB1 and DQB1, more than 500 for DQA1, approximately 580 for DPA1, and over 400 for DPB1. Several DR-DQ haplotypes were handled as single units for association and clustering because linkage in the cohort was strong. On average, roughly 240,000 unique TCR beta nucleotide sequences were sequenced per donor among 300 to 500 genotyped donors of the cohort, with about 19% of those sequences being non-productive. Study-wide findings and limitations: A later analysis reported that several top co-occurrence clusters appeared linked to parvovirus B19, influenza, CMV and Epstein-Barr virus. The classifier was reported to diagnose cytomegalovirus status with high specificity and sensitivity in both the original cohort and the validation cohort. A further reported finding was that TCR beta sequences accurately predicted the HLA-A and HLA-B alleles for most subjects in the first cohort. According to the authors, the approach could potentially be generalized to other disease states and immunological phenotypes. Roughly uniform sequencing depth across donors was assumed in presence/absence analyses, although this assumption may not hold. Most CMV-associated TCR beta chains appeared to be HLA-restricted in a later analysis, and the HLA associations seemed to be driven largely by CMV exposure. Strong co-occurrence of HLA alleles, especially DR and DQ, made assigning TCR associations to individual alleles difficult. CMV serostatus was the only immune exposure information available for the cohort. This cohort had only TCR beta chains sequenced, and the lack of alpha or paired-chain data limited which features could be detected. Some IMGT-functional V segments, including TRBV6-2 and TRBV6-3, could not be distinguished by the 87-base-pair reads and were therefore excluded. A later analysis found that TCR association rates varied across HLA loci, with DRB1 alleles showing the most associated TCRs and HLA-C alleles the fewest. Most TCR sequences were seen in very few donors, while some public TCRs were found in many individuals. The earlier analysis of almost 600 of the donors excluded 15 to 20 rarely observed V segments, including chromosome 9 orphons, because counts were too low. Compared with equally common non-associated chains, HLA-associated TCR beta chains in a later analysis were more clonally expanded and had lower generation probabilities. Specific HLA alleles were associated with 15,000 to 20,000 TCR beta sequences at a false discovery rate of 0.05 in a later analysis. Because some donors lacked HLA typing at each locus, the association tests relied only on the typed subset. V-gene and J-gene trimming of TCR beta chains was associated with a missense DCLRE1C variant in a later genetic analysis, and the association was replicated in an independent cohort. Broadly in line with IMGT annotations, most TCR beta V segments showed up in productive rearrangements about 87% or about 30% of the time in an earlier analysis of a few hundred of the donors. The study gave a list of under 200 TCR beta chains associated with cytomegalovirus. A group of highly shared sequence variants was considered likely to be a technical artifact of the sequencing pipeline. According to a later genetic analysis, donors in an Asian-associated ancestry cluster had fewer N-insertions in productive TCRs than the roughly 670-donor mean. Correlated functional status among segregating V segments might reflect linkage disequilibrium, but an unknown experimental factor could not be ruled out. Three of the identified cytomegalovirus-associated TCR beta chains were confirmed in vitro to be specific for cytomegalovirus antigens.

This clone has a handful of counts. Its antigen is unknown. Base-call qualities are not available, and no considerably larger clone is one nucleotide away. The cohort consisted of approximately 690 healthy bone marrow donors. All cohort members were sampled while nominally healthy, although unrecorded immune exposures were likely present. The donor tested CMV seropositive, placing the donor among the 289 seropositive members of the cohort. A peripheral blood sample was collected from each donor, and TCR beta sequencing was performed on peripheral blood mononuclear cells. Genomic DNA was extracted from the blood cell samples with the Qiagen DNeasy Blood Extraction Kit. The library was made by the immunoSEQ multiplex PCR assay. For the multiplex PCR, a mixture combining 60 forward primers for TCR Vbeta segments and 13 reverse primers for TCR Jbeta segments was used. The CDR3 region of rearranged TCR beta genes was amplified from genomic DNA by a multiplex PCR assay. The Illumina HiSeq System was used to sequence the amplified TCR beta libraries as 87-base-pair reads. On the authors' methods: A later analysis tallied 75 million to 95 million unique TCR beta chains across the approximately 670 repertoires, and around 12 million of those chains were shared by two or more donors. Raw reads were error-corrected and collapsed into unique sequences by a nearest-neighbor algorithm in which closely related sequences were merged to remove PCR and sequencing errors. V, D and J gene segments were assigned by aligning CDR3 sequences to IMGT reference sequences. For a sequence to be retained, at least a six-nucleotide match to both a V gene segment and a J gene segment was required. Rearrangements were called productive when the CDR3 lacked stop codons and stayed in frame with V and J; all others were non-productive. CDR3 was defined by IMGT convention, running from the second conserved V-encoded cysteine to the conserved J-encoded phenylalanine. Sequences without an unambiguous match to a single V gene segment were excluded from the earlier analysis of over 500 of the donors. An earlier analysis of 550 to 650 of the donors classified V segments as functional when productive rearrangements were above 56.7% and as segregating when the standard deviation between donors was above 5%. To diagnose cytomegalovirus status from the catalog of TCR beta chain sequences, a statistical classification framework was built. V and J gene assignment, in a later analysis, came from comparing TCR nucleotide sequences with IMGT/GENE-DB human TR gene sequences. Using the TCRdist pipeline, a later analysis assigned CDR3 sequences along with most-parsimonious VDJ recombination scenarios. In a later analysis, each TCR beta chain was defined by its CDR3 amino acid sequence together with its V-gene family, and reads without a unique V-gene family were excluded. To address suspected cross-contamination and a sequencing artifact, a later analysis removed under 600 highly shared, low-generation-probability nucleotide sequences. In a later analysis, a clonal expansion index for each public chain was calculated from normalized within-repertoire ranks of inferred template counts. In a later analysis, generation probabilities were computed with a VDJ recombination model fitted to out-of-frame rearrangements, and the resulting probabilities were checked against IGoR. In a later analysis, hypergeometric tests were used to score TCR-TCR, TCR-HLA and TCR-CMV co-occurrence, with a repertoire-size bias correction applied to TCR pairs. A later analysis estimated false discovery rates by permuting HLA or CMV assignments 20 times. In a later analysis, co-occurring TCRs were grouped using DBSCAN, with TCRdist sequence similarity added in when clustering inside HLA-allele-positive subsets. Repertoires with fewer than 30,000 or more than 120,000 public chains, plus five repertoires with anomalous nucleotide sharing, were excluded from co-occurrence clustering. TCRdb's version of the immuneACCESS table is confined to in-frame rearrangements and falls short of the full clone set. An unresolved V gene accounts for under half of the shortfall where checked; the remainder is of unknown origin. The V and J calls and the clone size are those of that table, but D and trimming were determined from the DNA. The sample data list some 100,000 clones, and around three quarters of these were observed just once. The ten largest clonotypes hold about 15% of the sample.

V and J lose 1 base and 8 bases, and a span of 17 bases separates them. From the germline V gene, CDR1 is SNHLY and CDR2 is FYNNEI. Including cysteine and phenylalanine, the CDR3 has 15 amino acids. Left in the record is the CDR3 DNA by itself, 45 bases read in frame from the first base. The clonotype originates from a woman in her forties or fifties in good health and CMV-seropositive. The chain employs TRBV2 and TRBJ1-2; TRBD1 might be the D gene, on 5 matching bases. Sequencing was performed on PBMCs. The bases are TGTGCCAGCAGTGAAGAGGGGCGGTCATTTCCCGGCTACACCTTC. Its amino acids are CASSEEGRSFPGYTF.